This paragraph reports one T cell receptor beta chain. The antigen is unknown. This entry comes from a study of radiation and T cells in renal cell carcinoma. Study-wide points: Irradiated tumors held more dominant CDR3 motifs than control tumors. In nephrectomy-only tumors, top 100 clonotypes averaged around 40%, versus about 50% irradiated.

From germline, CDR1 is SGHVS and CDR2 FQNEAQ. V was clipped by 3 bases and J by 5 bases; unmatched bases: 7. The CDR3 consists of 16 residues. Profiling relied on immunoSEQ multiplex PCR, and the TCRdb table lists in-frame clones only, not all of them. This table has around 21,000 clones, around 47% appearing once. As for treatment: 15 Gy SBRT to primary tumor, nephrectomy 4 weeks later. Clear cell pathology was present in this patient's renal cell carcinoma. This sample comprised tumor tissue, obtained from a patient whose treatment included radiotherapy and nephrectomy. V gene TRBV7-8 combines with J gene TRBJ1-5; the match to TRBD1 covers 10 bases. The receptor was derived from a woman aged 45-65 years with renal cell carcinoma. CDR3 loop: CASSLGFGQGDQPQHF. CDR3 nucleotide sequence: TGTGCCAGCAGCTTGGGGTTTGGACAGGGGGATCAGCCCCAGCATTTT.